This T cell receptor beta chain was recorded in a study of T-cell reconstitution after alpha-beta-depleted transplantation in children. TCRbeta library construction was performed incorporating unique molecular identifiers. TCRdb redid the calling of the PCR reads with MiXCR, one entry per CDR3 protein. The data hold approximately 350,000 distinct CDR3 sequences, with about 9.4% observed a single time. This clonotype occurred a few times. There are 15 residues in the CDR3. Trimming cost V 6 bases and J 7 bases; bases outside gene matches: 10. The input for sequencing was PBMCs from the stem cell graft donor, taken from the stem cell graft. This TCR was recovered from a human donor who donated a stem cell graft to a child with acute lymphoblastic leukemia. The rearrangement joins TRBV12-3 or TRBV12-4 to TRBJ1-4; 8 bases fit TRBD1. The CDR3 coding sequence is TGTGCCAGCAGCCTCTTGCAGGGGGCGGGTGAAAAACTGTTTTTT. Translating it yields CASSLLQGAGEKLFF.